This T cell receptor (beta chain) stems from a study of blood T cell repertoires in COVID-19. Study as a whole: Whether acute or convalescent, the COVID-19 samples came from the United States, Italy and Spain. Sources were T cells, B-cell-depleted T cells, or PBMCs; the material itself was cDNA or gDNA.

Original processing methods: Nucleated cell number was recorded as an estimate derived from reference gene primer amplification. Clones were read by immunoSEQ multiplex PCR, and TCRdb kept only the in-frame ones, dropping some. The V and J calls and the clone size are those of that table, but D and trimming were determined from the DNA. The top ten hold approximately 2.2% of the sample, which has around 280,000 clones, approximately 83% seen once. The CDR3 runs to 13 residues. V gave up 6 bases and J gave up 7 bases; unmatched junction bases: 9. The chain combines TRBV12-3 or TRBV12-4 with TRBJ2-7, with TRBD1 matching over 7 bases. Sequenced sample: peripheral blood. This receptor was taken from a woman aged 30 to 39 who had recovered from COVID-19. The CDR3 spells CASSPTGFGEQYF. The CDR3 DNA follows: TGTGCCAGCAGCCCGACAGGGTTTGGGGAGCAGTACTTC.